These 24 T cell receptor beta chains share one sample of origin, sequenced in a study of cytomegalovirus exposure and HLA in healthy donors. Here immunoSEQ multiplex PCR was the method, and the copy in TCRdb shows in-frame clones only, minus some. Found here are under 65,000 clones, 95% of them singletons; the top ten hold less than 7%. Material: PBMCs. These TCRs come from a woman in her late teens or twenties in good health and CMV-seropositive.

This chain connects TRBV5-6 to TRBJ2-6; 9 bases agree with TRBD1. Germline V gene lookup returns CDR1 SGHDT and CDR2 YYEEEE. The CDR3 is 18 residues long. After removal of 2 bases from V and 0 bases from J, the junction contained 6 bases not matched to a gene. DNA for the CDR3: TGTGCCAGCAGCTTTCGAACAGGGGGCCACTCTGGGGCCAACGTCCTGACTTTC. It translates to CASSFRTGGHSGANVLTF. Combining the CDR3 with reference TRBV5-6 and TRBJ2-6 gives the whole variable domain DAGVTQSPTHLIKTRGQQVTLRCSPKSGHDTVSWYQQALGQGPQFIFQYYEEEERQRGNFPDRFSGHQFPNYSSELNVNALLLGDSALYLCASSFRTGGHSGANVLTFGAGSRLTVL.

V and J are TRBV27 and TRBJ2-3; 8 bases map to TRBD2. Germline-derived CDR1 and CDR2 are MNHEY and SMNVEV (reference sequence). V shed 5 bases and J 6 bases; nucleotides not matched to a gene: 16. The CDR3 has 17 residues. The CDR3 DNA follows: TGTGCCAGCAGTACCAGCCTGGGACTAGTGGTTTGGGATACGCAGTATTTT. Translated, it gives CASSTSLGLVVWDTQYF.

The J gene is TRBJ2-3, the V gene TRBV27; 7 nucleotides align to TRBD2. The trim removed 1 base at V and 3 bases at J, leaving 7 bases unmatched. Looked up from germline, CDR1 is MNHEY and CDR2 is SMNVEV (reference sequence). The CDR3 is made up of 16 amino acids. The CDR3, as DNA: TGTGCCAGCAGTTTATGGGGGGGGTGGGGGACAGATACGCAGTATTTT. This codes for CASSLWGGWGTDTQYF.

The chain carries TRBV7-8 and TRBJ2-1; possible D gene TRBD1, 5 bases. V lost 5 bases, J lost 6 bases, and 20 bases lay in between. Germline V gene sequence: CDR1 SGHVS, CDR2 FQNEAQ. The CDR3 length is 16 residues. The CDR3 is CASSHLFRVLANEQFF. The CDR3 DNA follows: TGTGCCAGCAGCCATTTATTCAGGGTTTTGGCCAATGAGCAGTTCTTC.

The V and J genes are TRBV28 and TRBJ2-7, with 7 bases aligning to TRBD2. The ends lost 2 bases at V and 1 base at J; junction bases unmatched: 8. The CDR3 spans 16 residues. CDR1 and CDR2 from the germline V gene are MDHEN and SYDVKM. The CDR3 coding sequence is TGTGCCAGCAGTTTACCCCGGCGGGAGTGGTCCTACGAGCAGTACTTC. It specifies CASSLPRREWSYEQYF.

J is TRBJ2-7 and V is TRBV6-1; 9 bases align to TRBD2. CDR3 length: 14 residues. Germline-derived CDR1 and CDR2 are MNHNS and SASEGT. V trimming: 9 bases; J trimming: 0 bases; junction bases outside the gene matches: 6. The CDR3 loop reads CASTSGLDSYEQYF. The DNA of the CDR3 is TGTGCCAGTACTAGCGGGCTCGACTCCTACGAGCAGTACTTC.

The rearrangement joins TRBV9 to TRBJ2-2; 8 positions match TRBD2. CDR1 and CDR2 (germline): SGDLS, YYNGEE. V lost 0 bases to trimming and J lost 2 bases; unmatched junction nucleotides: 3. This CDR3 spans 16 amino acids. The CDR3 loop reads CASSVDGGVNTGELFF. In nucleotides, the CDR3 is TGTGCCAGCAGCGTAGACGGGGGGGTAAACACCGGGGAGCTGTTTTTT.

This clone is a singleton in its sample. The rearrangement uses TRBV25-1 and TRBJ1-2; 7 nucleotides line up with TRBD1. The CDR3 contains 11 residues. The V and J ends lost 5 bases and 8 bases, in that order; junction bases with no gene match: 2. Germline-derived CDR1 and CDR2 are MGHDK and SYGVNS. The CDR3 reads CASSWTGGYTF. CDR3 bases: TGTGCCAGCAGTTGGACAGGAGGCTACACCTTC.

This clone was counted between two and nine times. V and J are TRBV7-2 and TRBJ2-5, with a possible D match to TRBD2 (6 bases). V was clipped by 3 bases and J by 1 base, with 12 bases between them. This CDR3 has 15 residues. In germline, CDR1 is SGHTA, CDR2 FQGNSA. CDR3 in amino acids: CASSFGGFGQETQYF. The DNA of the CDR3 is TGTGCCAGCAGCTTTGGGGGGTTCGGCCAAGAGACCCAGTACTTC.

This clone showed up just once. V is TRBV18 and J is TRBJ1-4; D not resolved. CDR1 is KGHSH, CDR2 LQKENI, per germline. V was clipped by 2 bases and J by 8 bases, with 15 bases between them. The CDR3 is made up of 15 amino acids. CDR3 nucleotides: TGTGCCAGCTCACCAGCTCTGCCCGGAGGCGAAAAACTGTTTTTT. Translated: CASSPALPGGEKLFF.

This rearrangement joins TRBV30 to TRBJ1-4; TRBD1 agrees at 10 bases. Germline V gives CDR1 GTSNPN, CDR2 SVGIG (reference sequence). The ends lost 3 bases at V and 3 bases at J; junction bases unmatched: 1. This CDR3 is 14 amino acids long. The CDR3, as DNA: TGTGCCTGGAGGGGACAGGGGTCTAATGAAAAACTGTTTTTT. This translates into CAWRGQGSNEKLFF.

The chain couples TRBV19 to TRBJ2-3; the match to TRBD2 covers 10 bases. The CDR3 has 17 residues. Germline CDR1 and CDR2: LNHDA and SQIVND (reference sequence). V gave up 5 bases and J gave up 5 bases; unmatched junction bases: 13. The CDR3 loop reads CASSDGSSSGGGDTQYF. For the CDR3, the DNA is TGTGCCAGTAGTGACGGAAGTAGCAGCGGGGGGGGAGATACGCAGTATTTT.

J is TRBJ2-3 and V is TRBV11-2; D is unclear. V was pared by 0 bases and J by 7 bases, with 8 bases between. Germline assignment: CDR1 SGHAT and CDR2 FQNNGV. This CDR3 region has 13 residues. The CDR3 loop is CASSLDNSYTQYF. The CDR3, as DNA: TGTGCCAGCAGCTTAGATAACAGCTATACGCAGTATTTT.

This clone was observed once. The chain carries TRBV18 and TRBJ1-1; 7 bases fit TRBD1. With V trimmed by 6 bases and J by 1 base, 20 bases remained unmatched. The CDR3 contains 19 residues. Germline V gene data show CDR1 as KGHSH and CDR2 as LQKENI. The CDR3 DNA follows: TGTGCCAGCTCGCCGAGAGGCGGTTGGGACAGTCGAGGGAACACTGAAGCTTTCTTT. Its protein is CASSPRGGWDSRGNTEAFF.

The chain couples TRBV9 to TRBJ2-5, with D maybe TRBD2 (6 bases). Trimming left V 4 bases short and J 4 bases short, with 17 bases between. This CDR3 is 15 amino acids long. Germline V gene lookup returns CDR1 SGDLS and CDR2 YYNGEE. Here the CDR3 DNA reads TGTGCCAGCAGCCTCGAAGGTGGAGGGAGAGAGACCCAGTACTTC. Amino acids: CASSLEGGGRETQYF.

The chain links TRBV7-9 to TRBJ2-7; the D is unclear. This CDR3 spans 11 amino acids. V was trimmed by 4 bases and J by 3 bases, leaving 4 bases between them. Germline lookup yields CDR1 SEHNR and CDR2 FQNEAQ (reference sequence). The CDR3 here is CASSSYYEQYF. The CDR3 DNA follows: TGTGCCAGCAGCTCGTACTACGAGCAGTACTTC.

The rearrangement joins TRBV7-2 to TRBJ2-1; 9 nucleotides agree with TRBD2. Germline CDR1 SGHTA, CDR2 FQGNSA. V gave up 5 bases and J gave up 15 bases; unmatched junction bases: 11. The CDR3 runs to 13 residues. The CDR3: CASSLQPTSGAFF. CDR3 bases: TGTGCCAGCAGCCTACAACCGACTAGCGGAGCGTTCTTC.

This clone appeared a single time. The chain employs TRBV5-4 and TRBJ2-5; tentatively, D is TRBD2 (6 bases). V lost 4 bases and J 3 bases, leaving 25 bases between the germline ends. This CDR3 spans 18 amino acids. CDR1 is SGHNT and CDR2 is YYREEE in the germline V gene (reference sequence). This CDR3 reads CASSPTPSGSSGKETQYF. As DNA, the CDR3 is TGTGCCAGCAGCCCCACGCCCTCGGGCAGTAGCGGCAAAGAGACCCAGTACTTC.

V usage is TRBV20-1 and J usage is TRBJ1-1; D uncertain. The germline gives CDR1 DFQATT, CDR2 SNEGSKA (reference sequence). The CDR3 runs 11 residues. V lost 1 base and J 4 bases, leaving 4 bases between the germline ends. The CDR3 coding sequence is TGCAGTGCTAGAGGAGGCACTGAAGCTTTCTTT. Residues: CSARGGTEAFF.

The rearrangement links TRBV28 to TRBJ2-1; TRBD2 aligns across 7 bases. J was trimmed by 4 bases and V by 3 bases; bases with no gene match: 6. The CDR3 is 15 residues long. Germline lookup yields CDR1 MDHEN and CDR2 SYDVKM. CDR3 nucleotides: TGTGCCAGCAGTTTTTTGGCTAGCGGTTACAATGAGCAGTTCTTC. It translates to CASSFLASGYNEQFF.

The chain employs TRBV7-2 and TRBJ2-1, with D perhaps TRBD1 (5 bases). The CDR3 sequence is 13 residues long. Trimming took off 8 bases at V and 4 bases at J, with 12 bases between the two ends. Germline V gives CDR1 SGHTA, CDR2 FQGNSA. CDR3 amino acids: CASGQGLYNEQFF. The CDR3 DNA is TGTGCCAGCGGGCAGGGCCTATACAATGAGCAGTTCTTC.

The gene calls are TRBV18 and TRBJ1-1; tentatively, D is TRBD1 (6 bases). This CDR3 is 15 amino acids long. V was shortened by 3 bases and J by 0 bases, with 11 bases between the two germline ends. Germline V gene data show CDR1 as KGHSH and CDR2 as LQKENI. The CDR3 loop is CASSPTGTLNTEAFF. In nucleotides, the CDR3 is TGTGCCAGCTCACCCACCGGGACACTGAACACTGAAGCTTTCTTT.

This chain connects TRBV10-3 to TRBJ2-3, with 7 positions matching TRBD1. Trimming removed 3 bases from V and 5 bases from J; junction bases left unmatched: 5. This CDR3 comprises 14 residues. The germline gives CDR1 ENHRY, CDR2 SYGVKD. The CDR3 spells CAISERDSLDTQYF. CDR3 sequence (DNA): TGTGCCATCAGTGAACGGGACAGCTTAGATACGCAGTATTTT.

The chain recombines TRBV6-1 with TRBJ1-5; 8 bases match TRBD1. Germline V gene sequence: CDR1 MNHNS, CDR2 SASEGT. With 2 bases clipped from V and 4 bases from J, the junction kept 7 bases outside the gene matches. The CDR3 runs 16 residues. This chain's CDR3 is CASSEYTGGGNQPQHF. In DNA form, the CDR3 reads TGTGCCAGCAGTGAATACACAGGGGGGGGAAATCAGCCCCAGCATTTT.